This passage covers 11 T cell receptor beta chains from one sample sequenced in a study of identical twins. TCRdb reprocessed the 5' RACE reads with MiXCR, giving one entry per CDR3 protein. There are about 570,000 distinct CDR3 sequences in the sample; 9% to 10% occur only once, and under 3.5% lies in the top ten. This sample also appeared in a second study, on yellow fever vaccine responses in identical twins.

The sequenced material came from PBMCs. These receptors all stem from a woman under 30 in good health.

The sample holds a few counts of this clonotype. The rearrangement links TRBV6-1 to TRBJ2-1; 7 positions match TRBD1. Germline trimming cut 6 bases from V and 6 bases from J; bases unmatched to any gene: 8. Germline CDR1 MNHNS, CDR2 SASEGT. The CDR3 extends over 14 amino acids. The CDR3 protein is CASSKWDSTNEQFF. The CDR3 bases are TGTGCCAGCAGCAAATGGGACAGCACCAATGAGCAGTTCTTC.

CDR3 protein: CASRPSPGTPLTDTQYF. DNA of the CDR3: TGTGCCAGCAGACCTAGTCCCGGGACTCCTCTCACAGATACGCAGTATTTT. This chain joins TRBV6-1 and TRBJ2-3; D is possibly TRBD2 (6 bases). CDR3 length equals 17 residues. The V end lost 6 bases, the J end lost 2 bases, and 21 bases lay between the germline ends. The V gene's germline CDR1 is MNHNS and CDR2 SASEGT.

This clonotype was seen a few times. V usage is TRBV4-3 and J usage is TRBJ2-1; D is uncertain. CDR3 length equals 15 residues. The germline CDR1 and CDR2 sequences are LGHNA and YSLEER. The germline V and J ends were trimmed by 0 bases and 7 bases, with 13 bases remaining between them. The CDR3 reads CASSQDWSGSNEQFF. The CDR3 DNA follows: TGCGCCAGCAGCCAAGATTGGTCGGGCAGTAATGAGCAGTTCTTC.

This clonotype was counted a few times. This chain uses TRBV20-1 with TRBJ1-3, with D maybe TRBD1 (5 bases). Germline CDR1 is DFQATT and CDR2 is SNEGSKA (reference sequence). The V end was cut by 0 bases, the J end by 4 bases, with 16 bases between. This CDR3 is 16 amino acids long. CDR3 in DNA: TGCAGTGCTAGAGATTTTTCTGGTGACAGCGGAAACACCATATATTTT. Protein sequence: CSARDFSGDSGNTIYF.

The CDR3 protein is CASSSVAGTGAYEQYF. The CDR3 nucleotides read TGTGCCAGCAGCTCGGTGGCCGGGACAGGGGCCTACGAGCAGTACTTC. The V gene is TRBV7-2, the J gene TRBJ2-7; 10 nucleotides agree with TRBD1. Germline-derived CDR1 and CDR2 are SGHTA and FQGNSA. The CDR3 consists of 16 residues. The ends lost 4 bases at V and 2 bases at J; junction bases unmatched: 8.

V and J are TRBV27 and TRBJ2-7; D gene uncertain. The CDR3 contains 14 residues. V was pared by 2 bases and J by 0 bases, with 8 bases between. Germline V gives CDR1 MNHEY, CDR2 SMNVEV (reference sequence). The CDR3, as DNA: TGTGCCAGCAGTTTACTGGAAAGCTCCTACGAGCAGTACTTC. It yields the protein CASSLLESSYEQYF.

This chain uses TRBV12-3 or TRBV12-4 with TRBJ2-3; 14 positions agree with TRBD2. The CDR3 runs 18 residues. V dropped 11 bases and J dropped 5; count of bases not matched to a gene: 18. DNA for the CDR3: TGTGCCCTCAGTCCAGAAAGGACTAGCGGGGGGACGAGAGATACGCAGTATTTT. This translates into CALSPERTSGGTRDTQYF.

For the CDR3, the DNA is TGCAGTGCTAGAGTCCCAGGGGGGACTCAGCAGTACTTC. Its translation is CSARVPGGTQQYF. This rearrangement joins TRBV20-1 to TRBJ2-7; perhaps TRBD1 as D (7 bases). The CDR3 covers 13 residues. V was shortened by 1 base and J by 8 bases, with 15 bases between the two germline ends. In germline, CDR1 is DFQATT, CDR2 SNEGSKA (reference sequence).

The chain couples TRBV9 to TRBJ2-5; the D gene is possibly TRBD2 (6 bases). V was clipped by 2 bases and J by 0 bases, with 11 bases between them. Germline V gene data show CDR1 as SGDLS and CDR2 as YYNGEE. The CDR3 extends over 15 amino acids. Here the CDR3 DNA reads TGTGCCAGCAGCGTTACTAGCAAGTACCAAGAGACCCAGTACTTC. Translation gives CASSVTSKYQETQYF.

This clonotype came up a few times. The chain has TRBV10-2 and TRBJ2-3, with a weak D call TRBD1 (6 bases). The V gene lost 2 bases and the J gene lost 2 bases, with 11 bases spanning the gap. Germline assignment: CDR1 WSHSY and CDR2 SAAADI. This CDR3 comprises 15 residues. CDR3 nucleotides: TGCGCCAGCAGTGAGAAGGACAGACTCACAGATACGCAGTATTTT. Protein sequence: CASSEKDRLTDTQYF.

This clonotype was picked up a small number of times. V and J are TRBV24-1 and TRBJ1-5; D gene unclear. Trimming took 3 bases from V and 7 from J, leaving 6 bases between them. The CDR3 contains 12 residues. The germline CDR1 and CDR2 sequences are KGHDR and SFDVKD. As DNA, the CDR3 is TGTGCCACCAGTGATCAACAGCAGCCCCAGCATTTT. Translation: CATSDQQQPQHF.